The 28 T cell receptor beta chains below were found in one sample sequenced in a study of control samples from healthy donors and cancer patients. TCRdb's table, derived via immunoSEQ multiplex PCR, lists solely in-frame clones and lacks some. Of approximately 44,000 clones detected, about three quarters appear once; the ten largest clones hold roughly 15%. Sequenced sample: formalin-fixed, paraffin-embedded tissue. Receptors originate from a male donor with melanoma.

This sequence joins TRBV29-1 and TRBJ2-5, with D perhaps given as TRBD1 or TRBD2 (5 bases each). Trimming removed 4 bases from V and 5 bases from J, with 17 bases in between. This CDR3 has 14 amino acids. Germline V gene sequence: CDR1 SQVTM, CDR2 ANQGSEA. In DNA, the CDR3 is TGCAGCGTTGGCCGGGACCTGGCGGTTGAGACCCAGTACTTC. It encodes CSVGRDLAVETQYF. The variable domain in full, completed from reference TRBV29-1 and TRBJ2-5, reads SAVISQKPSRDICQRGTSLTIQCQVDSQVTMMFWYRQQPGQSLTLIATANQGSEATYESGFVIDKFPISRPNLTFSTLTVSNMSPEDSSIYLCSVGRDLAVETQYFGPGTRLLVL.

The chain's CDR3 is CATSRGKSTGAGEKLFF. The DNA of the CDR3 is TGTGCCACCAGCAGAGGGAAGTCTACAGGGGCAGGAGAAAAACTGTTTTTT. This chain links TRBV15 with TRBJ1-4; 7 bases align to TRBD1. This CDR3 comprises 17 residues. The germline V gene encodes CDR1 LNHNV and CDR2 YYDKDF (reference sequence). J lost 8 bases, V lost 1 base, and 13 bases had no gene match.

This clone was seen more than once but under ten times. V usage is TRBV29-1 and J usage is TRBJ1-5; 9 nucleotides agree with TRBD1. CDR1 and CDR2 (germline): SQVTM, ANQGSEA. This CDR3 has 14 amino acids. J gave up 7 bases and V 5 bases, and 9 bases lay outside the gene matches. The CDR3 spells CSVSETGGKQPQHF. The CDR3 DNA reads TGCAGCGTTTCCGAGACAGGGGGGAAACAGCCCCAGCATTTT.

V usage is TRBV11-3 and J usage is TRBJ2-2, with D unclear. The CDR3 consists of 13 residues. Germline CDR1 reads SGHNT; CDR2 reads YENEEA. Trimming took 5 bases from V and 7 from J, leaving 11 bases between them. CDR3 bases: TGTGCCAGCAGCCCGATAGTCGTCGGGGAGCTGTTTTTT. Its protein is CASSPIVVGELFF.

By sample share, this clone is large. The V and J genes are TRBV29-1 and TRBJ2-3; 7 bases match TRBD2. Germline V gene sequence: CDR1 SQVTM, CDR2 ANQGSEA. The V and J ends lost 4 bases and 6 bases, in that order; junction bases with no gene match: 13. This CDR3 is 15 amino acids long. The CDR3 reads CSVGGQGLMGDTQYF. CDR3 sequence (DNA): TGCAGCGTTGGAGGCCAGGGACTAATGGGGGATACGCAGTATTTT.

J is TRBJ2-3 and V is TRBV9, with a tentative D call TRBD1 (6 bases). The V gene lost 0 bases and the J gene lost 6 bases, with 17 bases spanning the gap. In germline, CDR1 is SGDLS, CDR2 YYNGEE. The CDR3 runs 16 residues. The CDR3 region is CASSVAGGSYGDTQYF. The DNA for the CDR3 is TGTGCCAGCAGCGTAGCTGGGGGCAGCTATGGGGATACGCAGTATTTT.

The rearrangement joins TRBV7-3 to TRBJ2-5, with 13 bases fitting TRBD2. Losses at the gene ends were 2 bases for V and 2 bases for J; bases not matched to a gene: 5. CDR3 size: 17 residues. Germline V gives CDR1 SGHTA, CDR2 FQGTGA. The DNA for the CDR3 is TGTGCCAGCAGCTTAGGACTAGCGGGAGTGGGACAAGAGACCCAGTACTTC. It codes for CASSLGLAGVGQETQYF. Combining the CDR3 with reference TRBV7-3 and TRBJ2-5 gives the whole variable domain GAGVSQTPSNKVTEKGKYVELRCDPISGHTALYWYRQSLGQGPEFLIYFQGTGAADDSGLPNDRFFAVRPEGSVSTLKIQRTERGDSAVYLCASSLGLAGVGQETQYFGPGTRLLVL.

This rearrangement joins TRBV7-9 to TRBJ2-3; no firm D call. Trimming removed 2 bases from V and 5 bases from J, with 11 bases in between. The germline V gene encodes CDR1 SEHNR and CDR2 FQNEAQ (reference sequence). This CDR3 has 14 residues. This CDR3 is CASSLTRQQDTQYF. CDR3 nucleotides: TGTGCCAGCAGCTTAACCCGCCAGCAAGATACGCAGTATTTT.

This chain uses TRBV7-2 with TRBJ2-1; D possibly corresponds to TRBD1 (5 bases). V dropped 3 bases and J dropped 5 bases, with 8 bases sitting between them. Germline V gene data show CDR1 as SGHTA and CDR2 as FQGNSA. The CDR3 covers 13 residues. CDR3 bases: TGTGCCAGCAGCTTGTACAGGAACAATGAGCAGTTCTTC. It yields the protein CASSLYRNNEQFF.

This chain connects TRBV2 to TRBJ2-3; D gene uncertain. Per germline, CDR1 SNHLY and CDR2 FYNNEI. Trimming removed 5 bases at V and 0 bases at J, with 12 bases between. This CDR3 contains 15 residues. CDR3 DNA sequence: TGTGCCAGCAGTAGTTGGCAGACTAGCACAGATACGCAGTATTTT. Protein sequence: CASSSWQTSTDTQYF.

V is TRBV15 and J is TRBJ2-2, with D hard to call. The germline V and J ends were trimmed by 3 bases and 8 bases, with 4 bases remaining between them. The CDR3 loop spans 11 amino acids. Germline values: CDR1 LNHNV, CDR2 YYDKDF (reference sequence). Here the CDR3 reads CATSRGGELFF. CDR3 DNA: TGTGCCACCAGCAGGGGAGGGGAGCTGTTTTTT.

The chain combines TRBV7-9 with TRBJ2-1, with D possibly TRBD1 on 6 matching bases. Germline values: CDR1 SEHNR, CDR2 FQNEAQ (reference sequence). This CDR3 has 15 amino acids. The ends were cut back, 1 base at V and 10 bases at J, with 17 bases in the middle. DNA for the CDR3: TGTGCCAGCAGCTTAGGACAGGCCCCTTGGGGAGAGCAGTTCTTC. Its protein product is CASSLGQAPWGEQFF. Filled out from reference TRBV7-9 and TRBJ2-1, the complete variable domain reads DTGVSQNPRHKITKRGQNVTFRCDPISEHNRLYWYRQTLGQGPEFLTYFQNEAQLEKSRLLSDRFSAERPKGSFSTLEIQRTEQGDSAMYLCASSLGQAPWGEQFFGPGTRLTVL.

The chain has TRBV18 and TRBJ1-5; 9 bases are shared with TRBD1. Germline V gene lookup returns CDR1 KGHSH and CDR2 LQKENI. This CDR3 has 16 residues. The V and J ends lost 4 bases and 0 bases, in that order; junction bases with no gene match: 4. CDR3 protein: CASSLGDRASNQPQHF. The DNA of the CDR3 is TGTGCCAGCTCACTGGGGGACAGGGCTAGCAATCAGCCCCAGCATTTT.

V is TRBV28 and J is TRBJ1-1; D call uncertain. Trimming pared 4 bases from V and 3 bases from J, leaving 9 bases between. Germline V gene lookup returns CDR1 MDHEN and CDR2 SYDVKM. CDR3 length equals 13 residues. DNA for the CDR3: TGTGCCAGCAGTTGGGTAGCGGACACTGAAGCTTTCTTT. It yields the protein CASSWVADTEAFF.

The genes are TRBV3-1 (or the pseudogene TRBV3-2) and TRBJ1-4; D remains ambiguous. This CDR3 spans 14 amino acids. Germline CDR1 LGHDT, CDR2 YNNKEL (reference sequence). Between the trimmed V and J ends, which lost 4 bases and 0 bases, there was a span of 6 bases. The CDR3 DNA reads as TGTGCCAGCAGCCCTACAACAACTAATGAAAAACTGTTTTTT. Protein sequence: CASSPTTTNEKLFF.

The rearrangement uses TRBV11-3 and TRBJ1-1; TRBD1 might be the D (5 bases). Trimming shortened V by 1 base and J by 6 bases, and 12 bases separated the two germline ends. Germline V gene data show CDR1 as SGHNT and CDR2 as YENEEA. CDR3 length: 14 residues. CDR3 DNA sequence: TGTGCCAGCAGCTTAGGGCCGGGGACGCCTGAAGCTTTCTTT. Its translation: CASSLGPGTPEAFF.

The chain recombines TRBV24-1 with TRBJ2-2; D gene uncertain. Per the germline V gene, CDR1 is KGHDR and CDR2 is SFDVKD. The CDR3 runs to 12 residues. V lost 1 base and J 7 bases, leaving 3 bases between the germline ends. CDR3 sequence reads: CATSDFDGELFF. CDR3 sequence (DNA): TGTGCCACCAGTGATTTTGACGGGGAGCTGTTTTTT.

V is TRBV9 and J is TRBJ2-7; maybe TRBD2 (6 bases). Germline V CDR1 and CDR2: SGDLS, YYNGEE. V was cut by 4 bases and J by 1 base, with 15 bases left in between. The CDR3 extends over 15 amino acids. CDR3 sequence (DNA): TGTGCCAGCAGCCTCAGCTCTGGGGGGTCCTACGAGCAGTACTTC. This encodes CASSLSSGGSYEQYF.

This clone turned up a few times. V and J are TRBV25-1 and TRBJ2-7, with D perhaps TRBD1 or TRBD2 (6 bases each). Germline V lookup: CDR1 MGHDK, CDR2 SYGVNS. The length of the CDR3 is 15 residues. Trimming cost V 3 bases and J 5 bases, with 17 bases left between them. For the CDR3, the DNA is TGTGCCAGCAGTGAGGGGGGCCGCGGGGCCCACGAGCAGTACTTC. It yields the protein CASSEGGRGAHEQYF.

This clone was seen a handful of times. The chain has TRBV6-2 or TRBV6-3 and TRBJ2-3, with 16 nucleotides matching TRBD2. This CDR3 has 20 residues. Per germline, CDR1 MNHEY and CDR2 SVGEGT. V gave up 0 bases and J gave up 0 bases; unmatched junction bases: 6. This CDR3 reads CASSYSTGLAGGSSTDTQYF. The CDR3 bases are TGTGCCAGCAGTTACTCGACGGGACTAGCGGGAGGGTCTAGCACAGATACGCAGTATTTT.

V gene TRBV5-1 combines with J gene TRBJ2-2, with 8 bases fitting TRBD2. The CDR3 is made up of 14 amino acids. The V gene end was trimmed by 3 bases and the J gene end by 4 bases; junction bases not matched to a gene: 2. Germline CDR1 SGHRS, CDR2 YFSETQ. For the CDR3, the DNA is TGCGCCAGCAGCTGGGCGGGAGGCACCGGGGAGCTGTTTTTT. It encodes CASSWAGGTGELFF. The full variable domain, with the rest looked up from reference TRBV5-1 and TRBJ2-2, is KAGVTQTPRYLIKTRGQQVTLSCSPISGHRSVSWYQQTPGQGLQFLFEYFSETQRNKGNFPGRFSGRQFSNSRSEMNVSTLELGDSALYLCASSWAGGTGELFFGEGSRLTVL.

This clone has more than one count but fewer than ten. The chain couples TRBV6-5 to TRBJ2-7; TRBD2 aligns across 10 bases. V lost 6 bases and J lost 5; bases outside the gene matches: 7. Germline V gene data show CDR1 as MNHEY and CDR2 as SVGAGI. CDR3 length: 14 amino acids. The DNA of the CDR3 is TGTGCCAGCAGAAGAGCGGGAGGGCCCCACGAGCAGTACTTC. Its translation is CASRRAGGPHEQYF.

This chain uses TRBV7-3 with TRBJ2-2; no firm D call. The CDR3 runs to 11 residues. Germline CDR1 and CDR2: SGHTA and FQGTGA. Trimming left V 5 bases short and J 7 bases short, with 5 bases between. The CDR3 spells CASSIGGELFF. DNA of the CDR3: TGTGCCAGCAGCATAGGCGGGGAGCTGTTTTTT.

This clone was counted once. The chain employs TRBV6-5 and TRBJ2-7; tentatively, D is TRBD1 (6 bases). The V gene's germline CDR1 is MNHEY and CDR2 SVGAGI. Trimming stripped 11 bases from V and 2 bases from J, with 19 bases between. This CDR3 has 14 amino acids. The CDR3: CAGSTPGQPYEQYF. The CDR3 nucleotides read TGTGCCGGCTCCACCCCGGGACAACCCTACGAGCAGTACTTC.

This chain links TRBV10-3 with TRBJ2-5, with TRBD1 as a possible D gene (7 bases). V was clipped by 6 bases and J by 4 bases, with 12 bases between them. The germline V gene encodes CDR1 ENHRY and CDR2 SYGVKD. CDR3 length: 13 residues. CDR3 bases: TGTGCCATCAGCTCAGGGGGGCTAGAGACCCAGTACTTC. This gives the protein CAISSGGLETQYF.

This rearrangement joins TRBV6-5 to TRBJ2-3; D unresolved. Germline CDR1 is MNHEY and CDR2 is SVGAGI. The CDR3 covers 16 residues. The V end was cut by 0 bases, the J end by 2 bases, with 12 bases between. The CDR3 loop reads CASSYSSQQVTDTQYF. The CDR3 DNA follows: TGTGCCAGCAGTTACTCATCCCAGCAGGTCACAGATACGCAGTATTTT.

CDR3 DNA: TGTGCCAGCAGGGGGACAGGGTCAGATACGCAGTATTTT. Its translation is CASRGTGSDTQYF. This chain links TRBV12-3 or TRBV12-4 with TRBJ2-3; 9 bases align to TRBD1. This CDR3 region has 13 residues. Unmatched junction bases numbered 2, after V lost 6 bases and J lost 4 bases.

The rearrangement uses TRBV6-6 and TRBJ2-1, with D perhaps TRBD1 or TRBD2 (5 bases each). V was shortened by 6 bases and J by 9 bases, with 12 bases between the two germline ends. This CDR3 spans 12 amino acids. Germline V CDR1 and CDR2: MNHNY, SVGAGI (reference sequence). CDR3 amino acids: CASRPEGSEQFF. In nucleotides, the CDR3 is TGTGCCAGCAGACCTGAGGGGAGTGAGCAGTTCTTC.